Listed below are T cell receptor beta chains from one sample, sequenced in a study of blood T cell repertoires in COVID-19. Measured with immunoSEQ multiplex PCR; TCRdb has only the in-frame clones, and not every one. The sample includes 40,000 or so clones, 77% seen only once; the top ten take 25% to 30%. Sequencing used peripheral blood. The receptors were sampled from a woman aged 65 to 85 with acute or convalescent COVID-19. Each CDR3 is given without its conserved first and last residue. Each record gives: J gene, V gene, CDR3 protein.

J gene: TRBJ2-3; V gene: TRBV2; CDR3 protein: ASSVRGRADTQY
J gene: TRBJ1-4; V gene: TRBV19; CDR3 protein: ASSSAGKAQPSNEKLF
J gene: TRBJ2-7; V gene: TRBV12-3/TRBV12-4; CDR3 protein: ASRKAAAYEQY
J gene: TRBJ1-1; V gene: TRBV2; CDR3 protein: ASSEFWGLGTEAF
J gene: TRBJ1-1; V gene: TRBV5-4; CDR3 protein: ASSPGQDYMNTEAF
J gene: TRBJ2-2; V gene: TRBV2; CDR3 protein: ASRLDRSGTGELF
J gene: TRBJ1-1; V gene: TRBV3-1/TRBV3-2; CDR3 protein: ASSQAAEAF
J gene: TRBJ1-5; V gene: TRBV2; CDR3 protein: ASSEIDQFSAQPQH
J gene: TRBJ2-3; V gene: TRBV2; CDR3 protein: ASTPNYFLSTDTQY
J gene: TRBJ1-2; V gene: TRBV5-6; CDR3 protein: ASSFYRSNYGYT
J gene: TRBJ1-2; V gene: TRBV28; CDR3 protein: ASTIRGRYGYT
J gene: TRBJ2-6; V gene: TRBV6-5; CDR3 protein: ASSKQGSGANVLT
J gene: TRBJ2-7; V gene: TRBV5-1; CDR3 protein: ASRTTGSRLWEQY
J gene: TRBJ2-1; V gene: TRBV2; CDR3 protein: ASRPGLAGGRNEQF
J gene: TRBJ2-7; V gene: TRBV6-4; CDR3 protein: ASSREIQGEQY
J gene: TRBJ2-5; V gene: TRBV5-4; CDR3 protein: ASSLAGTQETQY
J gene: TRBJ1-2; V gene: TRBV27; CDR3 protein: ASSPYRAVANYGYT
J gene: TRBJ2-7; V gene: TRBV15; CDR3 protein: ATSRDPGRGREQY
J gene: TRBJ1-1; V gene: TRBV11-2; CDR3 protein: ASSLVGQGRTEAF
J gene: TRBJ2-5; V gene: TRBV12-3/TRBV12-4; CDR3 protein: ASSRRPQETQY
J gene: TRBJ1-1; V gene: TRBV19; CDR3 protein: ASSYREGTEAF
J gene: TRBJ1-5; V gene: TRBV4-3; CDR3 protein: ASSQDLTGSHQPQH
J gene: TRBJ2-1; V gene: TRBV11-3; CDR3 protein: ASSPFGQGEGEQF
J gene: TRBJ2-7; V gene: TRBV24-1; CDR3 protein: ATSEGSGRAEQY
J gene: TRBJ1-2; V gene: TRBV29-1; CDR3 protein: SVSLRDRGNGYT
J gene: TRBJ2-7; V gene: TRBV10-1; CDR3 protein: ASSESTGTYEQY
J gene: TRBJ2-7; V gene: TRBV2; CDR3 protein: ASSEALRRSSYEQY